Following are 5 T cell receptor beta chains from one sample sequenced in a study of graft-versus-host responses after intestinal transplantation. Assay used: immunoSEQ multiplex PCR; TCRdb lists only in-frame clones, some missing. The sample consists of about 110,000 clones, 90% to 95% of them appearing once. The antigens for these receptors are not known. The sample was unstimulated CD8+ T cells sorted from spleen or lymph node cells, taken before transplant. The receptors here all came from a human donor who was the organ donor for an intestinal transplant.

This chain connects TRBV4-1 to TRBJ2-7; D is possibly TRBD1 or TRBD2 (5 bases each). Trimming stripped 5 bases from V and 4 bases from J, with 15 bases between. This CDR3 comprises 14 residues. Germline CDR1 reads MGHRA; CDR2 reads YSYEKL. CDR3 in DNA: TGCGCCAGCAGCTTTTCCGGGGCGACTTACGAGCAGTACTTC. Residues: CASSFSGATYEQYF.

This chain joins TRBV30 and TRBJ2-7; D tentatively fits TRBD1 or TRBD2 (5 bases each). The CDR3 loop spans 16 amino acids. V dropped 1 base and J dropped 3 bases, with 19 bases sitting between them. Germline CDR1 GTSNPN, CDR2 SVGIG (reference sequence). CDR3 sequence: CAWSAPPRQGVYEQYF. The CDR3 nucleotides are TGTGCCTGGAGTGCCCCCCCCCGGCAGGGAGTCTACGAGCAGTACTTC.

The genes are TRBV2 and TRBJ1-1; 7 bases are a match to TRBD1. CDR1 is SNHLY and CDR2 is FYNNEI in the germline V gene. V trimming: 9 bases; J trimming: 3 bases; junction bases outside the gene matches: 16. The CDR3 contains 16 residues. In DNA, the CDR3 is TGTGCCAGTGCTGCGGAGCAGGGGGAATCGTACACTGAAGCTTTCTTT. Its protein is CASAAEQGESYTEAFF.

The V gene is TRBV28, the J gene TRBJ1-2; D is unclear. The CDR3 loop spans 13 amino acids. CDR1 MDHEN and CDR2 SYDVKM come from the germline V gene. The V and J ends lost 5 bases and 0 bases respectively, with 7 bases between them. The CDR3 loop reads CASSGLANYGYTF. The CDR3 DNA is TGTGCCAGCAGTGGGTTGGCTAACTATGGCTACACCTTC.

V and J are TRBV7-2 and TRBJ2-5; 7 bases are shared with TRBD2. Germline lookup yields CDR1 SGHTA and CDR2 FQGNSA. The CDR3 runs 15 residues. Losses at the gene ends were 4 bases for V and 4 bases for J; bases not matched to a gene: 9. DNA for the CDR3: TGTGCCAGCAGCTCCCTCGGCGGGAGAGGAGAGACCCAGTACTTC. This codes for CASSSLGGRGETQYF.